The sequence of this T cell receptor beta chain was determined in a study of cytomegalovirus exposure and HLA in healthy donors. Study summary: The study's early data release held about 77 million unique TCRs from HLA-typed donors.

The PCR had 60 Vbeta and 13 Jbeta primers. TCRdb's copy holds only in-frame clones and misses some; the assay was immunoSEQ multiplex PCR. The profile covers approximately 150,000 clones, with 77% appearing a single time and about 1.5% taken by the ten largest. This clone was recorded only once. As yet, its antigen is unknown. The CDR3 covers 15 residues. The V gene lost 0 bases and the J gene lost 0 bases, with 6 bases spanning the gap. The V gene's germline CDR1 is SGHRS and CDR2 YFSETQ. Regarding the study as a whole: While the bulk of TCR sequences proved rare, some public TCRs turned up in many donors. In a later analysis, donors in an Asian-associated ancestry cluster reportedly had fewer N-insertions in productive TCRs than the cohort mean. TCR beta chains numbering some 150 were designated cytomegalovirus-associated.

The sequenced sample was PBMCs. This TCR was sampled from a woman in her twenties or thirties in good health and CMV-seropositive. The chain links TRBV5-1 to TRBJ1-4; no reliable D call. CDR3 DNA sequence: TGCGCCAGCAGCTTGGTCCAGACAACTAATGAAAAACTGTTTTTT. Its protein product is CASSLVQTTNEKLFF. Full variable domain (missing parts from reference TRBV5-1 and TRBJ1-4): KAGVTQTPRYLIKTRGQQVTLSCSPISGHRSVSWYQQTPGQGLQFLFEYFSETQRNKGNFPGRFSGRQFSNSRSEMNVSTLELGDSALYLCASSLVQTTNEKLFFGSGTQLSVL.